These T cell receptor beta chains were read from a single sample in a study of graft-versus-host responses after intestinal transplantation. Profiled with immunoSEQ multiplex PCR; TCRdb holds only in-frame clones, not every one. The sample consists of roughly 80,000 clones, around nine tenths of them appearing once. Their cognate antigens are unknown. The specimen comprised unstimulated CD8+ T cells sorted from spleen or lymph node cells, sampled before transplant. These receptors were obtained from a human donor who was the organ donor for an intestinal transplant. Both conserved end residues are part of each CDR3. The D gene is left open where the match is weak. A row's size may be missing; if present it is once, few, many or a size class.

J gene	V gene	clone size	D gene	CDR3 protein	CDR3 DNA
TRBJ2-3	TRBV11-2	once	TRBD2	CASSLLAGDTYTDTQYF	TGTGCCAGCAGCTTACTAGCGGGGGATACGTACACAGATACGCAGTATTTT
TRBJ2-1	TRBV29-1	.	.	CSVEVQGGNEQFF	TGCAGCGTTGAAGTCCAGGGGGGGAATGAGCAGTTCTTC
TRBJ2-3	TRBV28	.	.	CASSLKSPIAATDTQYF	TGTGCCAGCAGTCTAAAATCCCCAATAGCGGCCACAGATACGCAGTATTTT
TRBJ2-3	TRBV27	.	TRBD1	CASKTGGTDTQYF	TGTGCCAGCAAAACAGGGGGGACAGATACGCAGTATTTT
TRBJ2-7	TRBV14	.	.	CASSHMRDDSYEQYF	TGTGCCAGCAGCCATATGCGGGACGACTCCTACGAGCAGTACTTC
TRBJ2-7	TRBV4-2	.	TRBD2	CASSQDPSGVYEQYF	TGTGCCAGCAGCCAAGACCCTAGCGGGGTCTACGAGCAGTACTTC
TRBJ1-2	TRBV6-1	.	TRBD1	CASSDEMGQAEGYTF	TGTGCCAGCAGTGATGAGATGGGACAGGCGGAAGGCTACACCTTC
TRBJ2-3	TRBV5-6	.	.	CASQGGKLGGTSTDTQYF	TGTGCCAGCCAGGGCGGTAAGTTAGGGGGGACCAGCACAGATACGCAGTATTTT
TRBJ1-5	TRBV6-5	.	.	CASSLIIQSQHF	TGTGCCAGCAGTCTTATTATCCAGTCCCAGCATTTT
TRBJ2-5	TRBV4-2	.	.	CASSPGPPGETQYF	TGTGCCAGCAGCCCAGGACCCCCTGGAGAGACCCAGTACTTC
TRBJ2-7	TRBV6-1	.	TRBD1	CASSGEVGTGGYEQYF	TGTGCCAGCAGTGGAGAAGTTGGGACAGGGGGCTACGAGCAGTACTTC
TRBJ2-7	TRBV7-8	.	.	CASSFSGGSPYEQYF	TGTGCCAGCAGCTTCAGCGGAGGCTCTCCCTACGAGCAGTACTTC
TRBJ1-2	TRBV20-1	medium-sized	.	CSIYINYGYTF	TGCAGTATCTACATAAACTATGGCTACACCTTC
TRBJ1-2	TRBV7-6	.	.	CASSLAEWAGYTF	TGTGCCAGCAGCTTAGCGGAATGGGCTGGCTACACCTTC
TRBJ2-7	TRBV6-6	.	TRBD1	CASSRDRVRYEQYF	TGTGCCAGCAGCCGGGACAGGGTCCGCTACGAGCAGTACTTC
TRBJ2-2	TRBV7-4	few	.	CASSPRGLGELFF	TGTGCCAGCAGCCCACGGGGGCTGGGTGAGCTGTTTTTT
TRBJ2-5	TRBV27	.	.	CASTWVRGETQYF	TGTGCCAGCACCTGGGTGAGGGGGGAGACCCAGTACTTC
TRBJ2-7	TRBV7-9	.	TRBD2	CASSPPDGEGFYEQYF	TGTGCCAGCAGCCCACCCGATGGGGAGGGGTTCTACGAGCAGTACTTC
TRBJ1-2	TRBV5-4	.	TRBD1	CASSPGQEVYYGYTF	TGTGCCAGCAGCCCCGGACAGGAAGTGTACTATGGCTACACCTTC
TRBJ2-5	TRBV4-1	.	TRBD1	CASSQTGTETQYF	TGCGCCAGCAGCCAGACAGGGACAGAGACCCAGTACTTC
TRBJ2-1	TRBV5-1	.	.	CASSFIPEDEQFF	TGCGCCAGCAGCTTTATTCCCGAAGATGAGCAGTTCTTC
TRBJ1-1	TRBV11-2	.	.	CASSLGARATGRLNTEAFF	TGTGCCAGCAGCTTAGGGGCTCGGGCGACAGGCCGCTTGAACACTGAAGCTTTCTTT
TRBJ1-6	TRBV7-8	.	.	CASSLAPRPKHNSPLHF	TGTGCCAGCAGCTTAGCCCCGAGGCCCAAACATAATTCACCCCTCCACTTT
TRBJ1-6	TRBV2	.	.	CASRVGQGFSSYNSPLHF	TGTGCCAGCAGGGTCGGCCAGGGTTTTAGCTCCTATAATTCACCCCTCCACTTT
TRBJ1-2	TRBV18	.	TRBD1	CASSPPGQGHYGYTF	TGTGCCAGCTCACCGCCGGGACAGGGCCACTATGGCTACACCTTC
TRBJ1-2	TRBV5-6	.	TRBD1	CASSCRFDRVGCYGYTF	TGTGCCAGCAGCTGTCGATTTGACAGGGTAGGGTGCTATGGCTACACCTTC
TRBJ1-5	TRBV4-1	.	.	CASSQENPGGKYSNQPQHF	TGCGCCAGCAGCCAAGAGAATCCCGGGGGGAAGTACAGCAATCAGCCCCAGCATTTT
TRBJ1-4	TRBV28	.	TRBD1	CASSLSPGTGGRELFF	TGTGCCAGCAGTTTAAGTCCCGGGACAGGGGGCAGAGAACTGTTTTTT
TRBJ2-7	TRBV4-1	.	TRBD2	CASSQGSGLAGEQYF	TGCGCCAGCAGCCAAGGATCTGGACTAGCGGGGGAGCAGTACTTC
TRBJ1-4	TRBV30	.	.	CAWFWGRETEKLFF	TGTGCCTGGTTCTGGGGCAGGGAGACTGAAAAACTGTTTTTT
TRBJ1-5	TRBV28	.	.	CASVNSGSNQPQHF	TGTGCCAGCGTGAACTCTGGAAGCAATCAGCCCCAGCATTTT
TRBJ2-7	TRBV5-4	.	.	CASSLVGNGYEQYF	TGTGCCAGCAGCTTGGTTGGAAACGGATACGAGCAGTACTTC
TRBJ2-5	TRBV7-9	.	TRBD2	CASSSGLAGERETQYF	TGTGCCAGCAGCTCGGGACTAGCGGGGGAACGAGAGACCCAGTACTTC
TRBJ2-2	TRBV10-1	.	.	CAFTRDTDTGELFF	TGCGCTTTCACCCGGGACACCGACACCGGGGAGCTGTTTTTT